This TCR delta chain is from a study of γδ T cells in repeated Plasmodium falciparum infection. About the study: Four controlled malaria infections with P. falciparum NF54 spanned around 660 days. Timepoints: baseline, immediately before selected infections, and 21 days after every infection.

The table lists this clone with a few counts. A far larger clone is just one base off, so this is likely a read error. Other DNA sequences in this sample translate to the same CDR3. Both TRG and TRD chains were sequenced from each sorted sample. TCRdb re-called clones from the multiplex PCR reads using CATT. The sample carries roughly 93,000 delta-chain clones, more than 0.85% recorded once. Flow sorting of PBMC yielded separate Vgamma9/Vdelta2+ and Vdelta2-negative gammadelta T cell populations for bulk repertoire analysis. Looked up from germline, CDR1 is TSWWSYY and CDR2 is QGS. V lost 5 bases, J lost 0 bases, and 18 bases stayed unmatched. This CDR3 contains 19 residues.

Specimen: gamma-delta T cells from blood. The chain couples TRDV1 to TRDJ1, with TRDD3 matching over 7 bases. This TCR came from a pool of human donors (malaria-infected and uninfected, not separated). Here the CDR3 reads CALGSCKWGTRGYTDKLIF. As DNA, the CDR3 is TGTGCTCTTGGGTCCTGTAAGTGGGGGACCCGGGGATACACCGATAAACTCATCTTT.